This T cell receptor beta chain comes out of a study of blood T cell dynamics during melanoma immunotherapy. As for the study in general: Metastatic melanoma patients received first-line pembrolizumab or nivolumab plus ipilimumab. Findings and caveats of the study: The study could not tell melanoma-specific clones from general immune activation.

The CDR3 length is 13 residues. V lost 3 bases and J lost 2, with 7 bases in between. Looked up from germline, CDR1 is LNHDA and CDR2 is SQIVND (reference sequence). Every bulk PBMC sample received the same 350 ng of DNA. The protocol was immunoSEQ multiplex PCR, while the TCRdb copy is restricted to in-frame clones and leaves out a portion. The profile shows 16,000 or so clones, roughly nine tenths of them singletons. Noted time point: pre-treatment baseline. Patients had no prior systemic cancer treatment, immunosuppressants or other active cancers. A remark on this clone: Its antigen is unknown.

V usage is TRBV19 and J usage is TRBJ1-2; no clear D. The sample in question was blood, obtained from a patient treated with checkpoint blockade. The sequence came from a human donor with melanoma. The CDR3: CASSIEANYGYTF. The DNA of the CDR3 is TGTGCCAGTAGTATTGAGGCCAACTATGGCTACACCTTC.